The sequence of this T cell receptor beta chain was determined in a study of vaccination effects on CD4 cells after COVID-19. Findings and limits, study-wide: Of the vaccine-induced clones from healthy vaccinees, merely 1 of 255 recognized common cold coronaviruses as well.

The length of the CDR3 is 15 residues. Looked up from germline, CDR1 is KGHSH and CDR2 is LQKENI. V was clipped by 4 bases and J by 4 bases, with 14 bases between them. Antigen-specific CD4+ T cell clonotypes were called by their expansion after viral peptide-pool culture in ViraFEST. The culture ran for under eleven days, and then CD4+ T cells were isolated. Of the BNT162b2 and mRNA-1273 vaccines, participants received two doses of one or the other. Vaccine recipients lacked prior SARS-CoV-2 infection and had negative nucleocapsid antibodies. Generated by immunoSEQ multiplex PCR, the TCRdb table keeps only in-frame clones and is missing some. The sample lists nearly 30,000 clones; around 86% were seen once. This clone is medium-sized in the sample. Its antigen is not known.

The clonotype was recovered from a human donor who received a COVID-19 vaccine. Some clones in this sample may be carry-over from other donors' samples. The source material was CD4+ T cells from PBMCs cultured with SARS-CoV-2 spike peptides, sampled after COVID-19 vaccination. The chain uses TRBV18 and TRBJ1-3, with D possibly matching TRBD1 (5 bases). Here the CDR3 reads CASSLTGTLGNTIYF. As DNA, the CDR3 is TGTGCCAGCTCACTTACCGGGACCCTAGGAAACACCATATATTTT. The variable domain in full, with the rest retrieved from reference TRBV18 and TRBJ1-3, is NAGVMQNPRHLVRRRGQEARLRCSPMKGHSHVYWYRQLPEEGLKFMVYLQKENIIDESGMPKERFSAEFPKEGPSILRIQQVVRGDSAAYFCASSLTGTLGNTIYFGEGSWLTVV.